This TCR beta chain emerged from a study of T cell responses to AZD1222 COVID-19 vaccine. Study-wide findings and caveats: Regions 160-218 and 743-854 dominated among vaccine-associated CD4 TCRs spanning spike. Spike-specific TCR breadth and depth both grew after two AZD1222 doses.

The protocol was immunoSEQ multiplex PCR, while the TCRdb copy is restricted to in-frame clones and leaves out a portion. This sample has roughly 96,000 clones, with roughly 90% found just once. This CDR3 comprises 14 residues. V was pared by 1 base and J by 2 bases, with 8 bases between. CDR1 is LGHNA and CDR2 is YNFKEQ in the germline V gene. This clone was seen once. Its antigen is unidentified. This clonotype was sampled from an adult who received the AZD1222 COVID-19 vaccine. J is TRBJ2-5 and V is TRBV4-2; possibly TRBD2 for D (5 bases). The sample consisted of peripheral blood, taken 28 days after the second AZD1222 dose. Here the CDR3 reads CASSQAGFQETQYF. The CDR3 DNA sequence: TGTGCCAGCAGCCAAGCGGGGTTTCAAGAGACCCAGTACTTC.